These T cell receptor beta chains were read from a single sample in a study of T cells after yellow fever vaccination. TCRdb passed the 5' RACE reads through MiXCR, listing each CDR3 protein once. The table includes fewer than 650,000 distinct CDR3 sequences, less than 25% detected once. Sequences were derived from PBMCs, sampled around 3 weeks after the first yellow fever vaccination. These receptors originate from a man aged 18 to 30 who received the YFV17D yellow fever vaccine. Each CDR3 is given with its conserved first and last residue. The order of the fields is V gene, clone size, J gene, D gene, CDR3 DNA, CDR3 protein. The D gene is left open where the match is weak. Clone size is shown for a subset of rows, as once, few, many or a class of expanded clone.

V: TRBV7-3
size: NA
J: TRBJ2-1
D: NA
DNA: TGTGCCAGCAGCTTAATTGGGTCGAGGGCCCCAGAGCAGTTCTTC
CDR3: CASSLIGSRAPEQFF

V: TRBV12-3/TRBV12-4
size: NA
J: TRBJ1-5
D: NA
DNA: TGTGCCAGCAGTTTTTTTGGTATCGGAGATCAGCCCCAGCATTTT
CDR3: CASSFFGIGDQPQHF

V: TRBV20-1
size: NA
J: TRBJ1-2
D: TRBD1
DNA: TGCAGTGCTGGGGGACAGGGTCGTGGCTACACCTTC
CDR3: CSAGGQGRGYTF

V: TRBV6-5
size: NA
J: TRBJ2-1
D: TRBD1
DNA: TGTGCCAGCAGTTACGGGACAGGTAGTTTCAATGAGCAGTTCTTC
CDR3: CASSYGTGSFNEQFF

V: TRBV12-3/TRBV12-4
size: NA
J: TRBJ1-1
D: NA
DNA: TGTGCCAGCAGTTTAAATCCCGGCACTGAAGCTTTCTTT
CDR3: CASSLNPGTEAFF

V: TRBV5-4
size: NA
J: TRBJ1-2
D: NA
DNA: TGTGCCAGCACCGACCGGGGATCCTATGGCTACACCTTC
CDR3: CASTDRGSYGYTF

V: TRBV6-4
size: NA
J: TRBJ2-1
D: TRBD2
DNA: TGTGCCAGCAGTGACTCATCGAGCGGGGTTGCTGAGCAGTTCTTC
CDR3: CASSDSSSGVAEQFF

V: TRBV27
size: once
J: TRBJ2-2
D: TRBD1
DNA: TGTGCCAGCAGGACAGGGGTACCCGGGGAGCTGTTTTTT
CDR3: CASRTGVPGELFF

V: TRBV12-3/TRBV12-4
size: many
J: TRBJ2-1
D: TRBD2
DNA: TGTGCCAGCAGTCCCGATGGAGCGGGGGCCGAAGGAAATGAGCAGTTCTTC
CDR3: CASSPDGAGAEGNEQFF

V: TRBV5-4
size: many
J: TRBJ1-1
D: TRBD1
DNA: TGTGCCAGCAGCCTTGGACAGGGCTTAAACACTGAAGCTTTCTTT
CDR3: CASSLGQGLNTEAFF

V: TRBV7-9
size: NA
J: TRBJ2-3
D: TRBD2
DNA: TGTGCCAGCAGCCCCCCACTAGCGGGGGTTGTGAATACGCAGTATTTT
CDR3: CASSPPLAGVVNTQYF

V: TRBV12-3/TRBV12-4
size: NA
J: TRBJ2-2
D: TRBD2
DNA: TGTGCCAGCAGTTTGCTAGCGGGCTCGAACACCGGGGAGCTGTTTTTT
CDR3: CASSLLAGSNTGELFF

V: TRBV29-1
size: NA
J: TRBJ1-1
D: NA
DNA: TGCAGCGTTGCGGGCAGGCCCTCTGGGGACACTGAAGCTTTCTTT
CDR3: CSVAGRPSGDTEAFF

V: TRBV27
size: NA
J: TRBJ1-2
D: NA
DNA: TGTGCCAGCAGTTCCTCAGGGTGGCGGGGCTACACCTTC
CDR3: CASSSSGWRGYTF

V: TRBV4-2
size: few
J: TRBJ1-1
D: NA
DNA: TGTGCCAGCAGCCAAGCCAACTTGAACACTGAAGCTTTCTTT
CDR3: CASSQANLNTEAFF

V: TRBV4-1
size: NA
J: TRBJ2-1
D: TRBD2
DNA: TGCGCCAGCAGGAAGGGCGGGGGGGCCAGGAATGAGCAGTTCTTC
CDR3: CASRKGGGARNEQFF

V: TRBV7-9
size: NA
J: TRBJ1-2
D: NA
DNA: TGTGCCAGCAGCTTCGAGCTTCTGGGGAAAGGCTACACCTTC
CDR3: CASSFELLGKGYTF

V: TRBV6-6
size: few
J: TRBJ2-3
D: NA
DNA: TGTGCCGTTGGACAGACTAGCACAGATACGCAGTATTTT
CDR3: CAVGQTSTDTQYF

V: TRBV5-1
size: NA
J: TRBJ1-1
D: NA
DNA: TGCGCCAGCAGCTTGGCCCCACCGGACAGCGGAGACACTGAAGCTTTCTTT
CDR3: CASSLAPPDSGDTEAFF

V: TRBV11-2
size: NA
J: TRBJ2-7
D: NA
DNA: TGTGCCAGCAGCGTCGAACCCGGGACACTAGTCTACGAGCAGTACTTC
CDR3: CASSVEPGTLVYEQYF

V: TRBV12-3/TRBV12-4
size: NA
J: TRBJ1-5
D: NA
DNA: TGTGCCAGCAGGGAAACGGGACACCTTAATCAGCCCCAGCATTTT
CDR3: CASRETGHLNQPQHF

V: TRBV20-1
size: few
J: TRBJ1-4
D: TRBD1
DNA: TGCAGTGCTAGAGATGAGTTTCAGGGGGAGAAAAAACTGTTTTTT
CDR3: CSARDEFQGEKKLFF

V: TRBV5-4
size: NA
J: TRBJ1-4
D: NA
DNA: TGTGCCAGCAGGATCGACCTCGCTAATGAAAAACTGTTTTTT
CDR3: CASRIDLANEKLFF

V: TRBV20-1
size: NA
J: TRBJ1-6
D: TRBD1
DNA: TGCAGTGCTAGAGGCGGAGGACAGGGGGTTCGATATTCACCCCTCCACTTT
CDR3: CSARGGGQGVRYSPLHF